This is a list of T cell receptor beta chains from one sample in a study of STAT3 mutations in large granular lymphocyte leukemia. TCRdb's copy holds only in-frame clones and misses some; the assay was immunoSEQ multiplex PCR. The sample shows about 24,000 clones, 94% of them seen only once. The sequencing input was peripheral blood mononuclear cells. All receptors derive from a man in his forties or fifties with T-cell large granular lymphocyte leukemia. Some clones in this sample may be carry-over from other donors' samples. The CDR3 runs from the conserved cysteine through the conserved F or W. Fields, in order: J gene, V gene, D gene, clone size, CDR3 protein, CDR3 DNA. The D gene is left open where the match is weak. Expanded clones are given a class, and other clones once, few, many or no size at all.

TRBJ1-2	TRBV6-5	-	-	CASSYSILGASYGYTF	TGTGCCAGCAGTTACTCGATCCTTGGGGCTAGCTATGGCTACACCTTC
TRBJ1-1	TRBV6-5	-	-	CASSADRNTEAFF	TGTGCCAGCAGTGCCGACAGGAACACTGAAGCTTTCTTT
TRBJ1-1	TRBV7-2	-	-	CASSSQGRGNTEAFF	TGTGCCAGCAGCTCACAGGGTAGGGGGAACACTGAAGCTTTCTTT
TRBJ2-7	TRBV7-9	TRBD1	-	CASSLLTGTYEQYF	TGTGCCAGCAGCTTACTGACAGGGACCTACGAGCAGTACTTC
TRBJ2-5	TRBV2	TRBD1	-	CASSWTPTEGGETQYF	TGTGCCAGCAGCTGGACCCCAACAGAAGGGGGCGAGACCCAGTACTTC
TRBJ1-4	TRBV18	-	-	CASSPSLQANEKLFF	TGTGCCAGCTCACCCTCCCTCCAGGCTAATGAAAAACTGTTTTTT
TRBJ2-7	TRBV10-3	TRBD1	-	CAISEYRGYSDEQYF	TGTGCCATCAGTGAGTACAGGGGGTATAGCGACGAGCAGTACTTC
TRBJ1-2	TRBV7-9	-	once	CASSLVGGRSNYGYTF	TGTGCCAGCAGCTTAGTAGGCGGGAGGAGCAACTATGGCTACACCTTC
TRBJ2-3	TRBV5-1	TRBD1	-	CASSLQGFGSDTQYF	TGCGCCAGCAGCTTACAGGGGTTCGGTTCAGATACGCAGTATTTT
TRBJ2-7	TRBV2	-	-	CASSYRGTAYEQYF	TGTGCCAGCAGTTATCGGGGTACCGCCTACGAGCAGTACTTC
TRBJ1-2	TRBV5-6	-	-	CASSPPVSMGFEDGYTF	TGTGCCAGCAGCCCACCGGTGAGCATGGGCTTTGAGGATGGCTACACCTTC
TRBJ1-4	TRBV4-2	TRBD1	-	CASSRGQSNEKLFF	TGTGCCAGCAGCAGGGGACAGTCGAATGAAAAACTGTTTTTT
TRBJ2-1	TRBV27	-	-	CASSYSSYNEQFF	TGTGCCAGCAGTTACAGCTCCTACAATGAGCAGTTCTTC
TRBJ1-2	TRBV5-4	-	-	CASSSERYGYTF	TGTGCCAGCAGCTCCGAGAGGTATGGCTACACCTTC
TRBJ1-4	TRBV7-9	TRBD1	-	CASTGGSNEKLFF	TGTGCCAGTACAGGGGGTAGTAATGAAAAACTGTTTTTT
TRBJ2-7	TRBV19	TRBD1	-	CASSIGQGADEQYF	TGTGCCAGTAGTATAGGTCAGGGGGCCGACGAGCAGTACTTC
TRBJ1-2	TRBV15	TRBD1	once	CATSRDPGQGALKGYTF	TGTGCCACCAGCAGAGATCCGGGACAGGGGGCGCTTAAAGGCTACACCTTC
TRBJ1-1	TRBV29-1	-	-	CSVETRTEQKAFF	TGCAGCGTCGAAACTCGGACAGAGCAGAAAGCTTTCTTT
TRBJ2-5	TRBV7-9	-	-	CASSLVVTGGETQYF	TGTGCCAGCAGCTTAGTTGTCACAGGCGGTGAGACCCAGTACTTC
TRBJ1-2	TRBV18	-	-	CASSPRSPEGYTF	TGTGCCAGCTCACCACGGAGCCCTGAGGGCTACACCTTC
TRBJ1-5	TRBV28	-	few	CASSLVGQPTNQPQHF	TGTGCCAGCAGTTTAGTGGGGCAGCCAACAAATCAGCCCCAGCATTTT
TRBJ1-2	TRBV5-1	TRBD1	-	CASSLFSTRQGAGGYTF	TGCGCCAGCAGCTTGTTCTCTACCCGACAGGGGGCTGGAGGCTACACCTTC
TRBJ2-1	TRBV14	TRBD2	-	CASSQGGSGGAGEQFF	TGTGCCAGCAGCCAAGGAGGTAGCGGGGGGGCTGGTGAGCAGTTCTTC
TRBJ1-1	TRBV6-5	-	-	CASSYGTEAFF	TGTGCCAGCAGTTACGGGACTGAAGCTTTCTTT
TRBJ2-4	TRBV19	-	once	CASSMRLAKNIQYF	TGTGCCAGTAGTATGCGGCTGGCCAAAAACATTCAGTACTTC
TRBJ2-1	TRBV7-9	TRBD1	-	CASSLGWDRGNEQFF	TGTGCCAGCAGCCTAGGGTGGGACAGGGGAAATGAGCAGTTCTTC
TRBJ2-7	TRBV6-5	-	-	CASTKRKGNYEQYF	TGTGCCAGCACTAAACGAAAGGGAAACTACGAGCAGTACTTC
TRBJ2-7	TRBV4-3	-	-	CASSQDGYYEQYF	TGCGCCAGCAGCCAAGATGGGTACTACGAGCAGTACTTC
TRBJ1-1	TRBV5-1	TRBD1	-	CASSSRQGNTEAFF	TGCGCCAGCAGCTCTCGACAGGGAAACACTGAAGCTTTCTTT
TRBJ1-5	TRBV7-2	TRBD1	-	CASSLGQGNQPQHF	TGTGCCAGCAGCTTAGGACAGGGAAATCAGCCCCAGCATTTT
TRBJ1-1	TRBV19	-	-	CASSLGGNTEAFF	TGTGCCAGTAGTCTAGGGGGGAACACTGAAGCTTTCTTT
TRBJ1-1	TRBV29-1	TRBD1	-	CSVPGQGGIATEAFF	TGCAGCGTTCCGGGACAGGGAGGGATAGCCACTGAAGCTTTCTTT
TRBJ1-2	TRBV4-3	TRBD1	-	CASSQDTGQVLRGYTF	TGCGCCAGCAGCCAAGATACAGGACAGGTCCTGAGGGGCTACACCTTC
TRBJ1-1	TRBV9	-	once	CASSLLQGDTEAFF	TGTGCCAGCAGCCTTCTCCAAGGGGACACTGAAGCTTTCTTT
TRBJ2-2	TRBV5-6	-	-	CASSLFGLNTGELFF	TGTGCCAGCAGCTTGTTCGGACTTAACACCGGGGAGCTGTTTTTT
TRBJ1-4	TRBV11-2	-	-	CASRSRASPKLFF	TGTGCCAGCAGGTCAAGGGCTTCCCCGAAACTGTTTTTT
TRBJ1-2	TRBV5-4	-	-	CASSPYFQGGYTF	TGTGCCAGCAGCCCCTATTTCCAGGGTGGCTACACCTTC
TRBJ1-2	TRBV29-1	-	-	CSVEDVGGNTF	TGCAGCGTTGAAGATGTAGGAGGGAACACCTTC
TRBJ2-3	TRBV7-6	TRBD1	-	CASSLWGQDTDTQYF	TGTGCCAGCAGCTTATGGGGACAGGACACAGATACGCAGTATTTT
TRBJ1-5	TRBV5-4	-	-	CAMSNQGSNQPQHF	TGTGCCATGAGCAATCAGGGTTCGAATCAGCCCCAGCATTTT
TRBJ2-7	TRBV7-9	-	-	CASSLAGHRDYF	TGTGCCAGCAGCTTAGCGGGACACAGGGACTACTTC
TRBJ1-3	TRBV19	TRBD1	once	CASSMELQGGTGNTIYF	TGTGCCAGTAGTATGGAGTTACAGGGGGGCACTGGAAACACCATATATTTT
TRBJ1-6	TRBV6-5	TRBD1	-	CASTFDRDNSPLHF	TGTGCCAGCACTTTCGACAGGGATAATTCACCCCTCCACTTT
TRBJ1-1	TRBV25-1	-	-	CASSEPGTLYTEAFF	TGTGCCAGCAGTGAACCCGGGACCCTCTACACTGAAGCTTTCTTT
TRBJ2-7	TRBV5-6	-	-	CASSPVDAGYEQYF	TGTGCCAGCAGCCCCGTGGATGCCGGCTACGAGCAGTACTTC
TRBJ1-5	TRBV30	TRBD1	-	CAWSVPGGDYQPQHF	TGTGCCTGGAGTGTGCCAGGGGGCGACTATCAGCCCCAGCATTTT
TRBJ2-4	TRBV30	-	-	CAWSGQGGIQYF	TGTGCCTGGAGTGGACAGGGAGGAATTCAGTACTTC
TRBJ1-2	TRBV27	TRBD1	-	CASSAGQGAGGYTF	TGTGCCAGCAGTGCGGGACAGGGGGCCGGCGGCTACACCTTC
TRBJ1-5	TRBV9	TRBD1	-	CASSTGVGNQPQHF	TGTGCCAGCAGCACAGGGGTGGGCAATCAGCCCCAGCATTTT
TRBJ2-3	TRBV11-2	-	-	CASRLLSPSTDTQYF	TGTGCCAGCAGGTTACTGAGCCCCTCGACGGATACGCAGTATTTT
TRBJ1-6	TRBV30	-	-	CAWSLSGDLASPLHF	TGTGCCTGGAGTCTCAGCGGTGACCTGGCTTCACCCCTCCACTTT
TRBJ1-6	TRBV5-6	-	-	CASSLQRSSYNSPLHF	TGTGCCAGCAGCTTGCAGCGGAGCTCCTATAATTCACCCCTCCACTTT
TRBJ1-4	TRBV4-2	-	once	CASSQDEKLFF	TGTGCCAGCAGCCAAGATGAAAAACTGTTTTTT
TRBJ2-5	TRBV5-1	-	-	CASSLTGSQETQYF	TGCGCCAGCAGCTTAACAGGGTCCCAAGAGACCCAGTACTTC
TRBJ2-2	TRBV5-1	-	once	CASSLDPGRNTGELFF	TGCGCCAGCAGCTTGGATCCTGGGAGAAACACCGGGGAGCTGTTTTTT
TRBJ1-1	TRBV7-8	-	-	CASSLGLVAFF	TGTGCCAGCAGCTTAGGTCTTGTAGCTTTCTTT
TRBJ2-5	TRBV14	-	-	CASSLAGQTQYF	TGTGCCAGCAGCCTTGCGGGGCAGACCCAGTACTTC
TRBJ1-2	TRBV6-5	-	-	CASRAGYGYTF	TGTGCCAGCAGGGCAGGCTATGGCTACACCTTC